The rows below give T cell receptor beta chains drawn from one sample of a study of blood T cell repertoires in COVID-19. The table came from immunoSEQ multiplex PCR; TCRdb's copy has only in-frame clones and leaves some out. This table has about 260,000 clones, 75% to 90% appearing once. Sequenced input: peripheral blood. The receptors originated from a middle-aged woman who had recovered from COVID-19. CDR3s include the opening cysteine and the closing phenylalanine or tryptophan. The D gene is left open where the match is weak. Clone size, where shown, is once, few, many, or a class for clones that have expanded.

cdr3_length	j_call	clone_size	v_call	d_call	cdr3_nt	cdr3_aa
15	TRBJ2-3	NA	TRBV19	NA	TGTGCCAGTACCGGGGGGCCGGGTAACACAGATACGCAGTATTTT	CASTGGPGNTDTQYF
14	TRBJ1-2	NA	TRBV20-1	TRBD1	TGCAGTGCTAGTCCCGGACAGGGGCAGGGTGGCTACACCTTC	CSASPGQGQGGYTF
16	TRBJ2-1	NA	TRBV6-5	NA	TGTGCCAGCAGTTACTCGATTGGCGCGGGTGCCCGTGAGCAGTTCTTC	CASSYSIGAGAREQFF
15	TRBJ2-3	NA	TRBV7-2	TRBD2	TGTGCCAGCAGTCACAAGGGACTAGCGGGGGATACGCAGTATTTT	CASSHKGLAGDTQYF
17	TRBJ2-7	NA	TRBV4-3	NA	TGCGCCAGCAGCCAAGAAGTTGGGACTCCGTTCTCCTACGAGCAGTACTTC	CASSQEVGTPFSYEQYF
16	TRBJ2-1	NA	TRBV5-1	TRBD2	TGCGCCAGCAGCTTCGGGGGACGGGGGGAAAACAATGAGCAGTTCTTC	CASSFGGRGENNEQFF
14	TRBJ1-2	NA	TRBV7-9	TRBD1	TGTGCCAGCAGCTTATCAGGGGGAGACTATGGCTACACCTTC	CASSLSGGDYGYTF
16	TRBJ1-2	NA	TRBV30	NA	TGTGCCTGGAGTGGGGGGCAATGGACAGCTAACTATGGCTACACCTTC	CAWSGGQWTANYGYTF
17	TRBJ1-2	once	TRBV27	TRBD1	TGTGCCAGCATGAGGTGGGTGGTTGGACAGGGGGCTTCTGGCTACACCTTC	CASMRWVVGQGASGYTF
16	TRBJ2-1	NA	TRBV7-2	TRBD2	TGTGCCAGCAGCTTAGGGACTAGCGGGGGGCCGTGGGAGCAGTTCTTC	CASSLGTSGGPWEQFF
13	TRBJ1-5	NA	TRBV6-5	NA	TGTGCCAGCACGACAGGCTGGGGTCAGCCCCAGCATTTT	CASTTGWGQPQHF
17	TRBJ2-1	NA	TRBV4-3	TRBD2	TGCGCCAGCAGCCAAGACTTGGTAGCGGGGGGGGTCAATGAGCAGTTCTTC	CASSQDLVAGGVNEQFF
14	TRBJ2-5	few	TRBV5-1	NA	TGCGCCAGCAGCCGAACGGGGGGCGGGGAGACCCAGTACTTC	CASSRTGGGETQYF
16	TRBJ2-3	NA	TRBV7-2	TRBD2	TGTGCCAGCAGCCACCGAGCGGGGGGGCCAGCAGATACGCAGTATTTT	CASSHRAGGPADTQYF
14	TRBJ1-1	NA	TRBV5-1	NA	TGCGCCAGCAGTTTCGAGCAGGGTTCCACTGAAGCTTTCTTT	CASSFEQGSTEAFF
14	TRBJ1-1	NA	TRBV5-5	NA	TGTGCCAGCAGCTTGGAATTGTCGAGGACTGAAGCTTTCTTT	CASSLELSRTEAFF
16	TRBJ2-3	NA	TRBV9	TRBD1	TGTGCCAGCAGCGTAGGGGGACAGGCCGTCACAGATACGCAGTATTTT	CASSVGGQAVTDTQYF
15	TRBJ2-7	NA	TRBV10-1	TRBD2	TGCGCCAGCAGCCCCGGACTAGCGGGCGCTGACGAGCAGTACTTC	CASSPGLAGADEQYF
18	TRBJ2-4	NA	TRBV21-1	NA	TGTGCCAGCAGCAAAGGGCAGACCACCCCGGAGGCCAAAAACATTCAGTACTTC	CASSKGQTTPEAKNIQYF
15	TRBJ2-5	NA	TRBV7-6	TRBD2	TGTGCCAGCAGCTTAGCAGCGGGGAGGCAAGAGACCCAGTACTTC	CASSLAAGRQETQYF
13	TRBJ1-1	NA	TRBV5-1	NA	TGCGCCAGCAGCCCAACGCCCGGAGAAGAGGCTTTCTTT	CASSPTPGEEAFF
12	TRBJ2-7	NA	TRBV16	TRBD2	TGTGCCAGCAGCCTTGGAGGCGGGAGGCAGTACTTC	CASSLGGGRQYF
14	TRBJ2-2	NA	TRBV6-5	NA	TGTGCCAGCAAACCCCTAGACCACACCGGGGAGCTGTTTTTT	CASKPLDHTGELFF
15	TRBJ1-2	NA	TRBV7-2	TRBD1	TGTGCCAGCAGCATATCCGGGACAGGGAGGTATGGCTACACCTTC	CASSISGTGRYGYTF
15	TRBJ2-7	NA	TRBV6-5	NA	TGTGCCAGCAGTTACTACCCCCGGGACACCTACGAGCAGTACTTC	CASSYYPRDTYEQYF
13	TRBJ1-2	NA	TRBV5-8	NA	TGTGCCAGCAGCAACAGGGAGAACTATGGCTACACCTTC	CASSNRENYGYTF
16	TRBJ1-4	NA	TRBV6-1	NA	TGTGCCAGCAGTGAATGGAGGACAGCAACTAATGAAAAACTGTTTTTT	CASSEWRTATNEKLFF
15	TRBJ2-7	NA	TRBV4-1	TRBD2	TGCGCCAGCAGCCAACCGACTAGCCGGTGGTACGAGCAGTACTTC	CASSQPTSRWYEQYF
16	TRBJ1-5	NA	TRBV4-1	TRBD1	TGCGCCAGCAGCCAGCTCTTCAGGGGGGTCTATCAGCCCCAGCATTTT	CASSQLFRGVYQPQHF
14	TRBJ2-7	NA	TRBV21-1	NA	TGTGCCAGCTACCAGGACAGGGCCCCCTACGAGCAGTACTTC	CASYQDRAPYEQYF
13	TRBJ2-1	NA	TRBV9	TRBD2	TGTGCCAGCAGCATACGGACTAGCGGGGGGGTACTCTTC	CASSIRTSGGVLF
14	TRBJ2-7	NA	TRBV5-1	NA	TGCGCCAGCCGGGTCGAGGAAACCACCTACGAGCAGTACTTC	CASRVEETTYEQYF
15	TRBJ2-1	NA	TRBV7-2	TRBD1	TGTGCCAGCACCGGGGACAGGTTCCCTTACAATGAGCAGTTCTTC	CASTGDRFPYNEQFF
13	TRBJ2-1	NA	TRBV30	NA	TGTGCCTGGAGCGGGGACTCCTACAATGAGCAGTTCTTC	CAWSGDSYNEQFF
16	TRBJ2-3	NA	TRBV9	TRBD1	TGTGCCAGCAGCCCTAAGCCGGGACAGCCCACAGATACGCAGTATTTT	CASSPKPGQPTDTQYF
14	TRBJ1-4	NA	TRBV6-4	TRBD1	TGTGCCAGCATCCGGGACAGGGGAGGGGAAAAACTGTTTTTT	CASIRDRGGEKLFF
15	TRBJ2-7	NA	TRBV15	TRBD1	TGTGCCACCAGCAGAGGGACAGGGTTTACTATTCAGCAGTACTTC	CATSRGTGFTIQQYF
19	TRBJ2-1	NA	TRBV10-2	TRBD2	TGCGCCAGCAGTGGAAGGACTAGCGGAGGGGGGGATCGAGGAAATGAGCAGTTCTTC	CASSGRTSGGGDRGNEQFF
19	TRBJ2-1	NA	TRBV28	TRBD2	TGTGCCAGCAGTTCCCCAACTAGCGGGGGGACTTTCTCCTACAATGAGCAGTTCTTC	CASSSPTSGGTFSYNEQFF
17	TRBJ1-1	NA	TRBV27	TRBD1	TGTGCCAGCAGTGACTACCGCCCCGGGACAGTGAACACTGAAGCTTTCTTT	CASSDYRPGTVNTEAFF
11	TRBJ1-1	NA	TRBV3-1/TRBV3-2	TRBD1	TGTGCCAGCCGGGGACAGGTTGAAGCTTTCTTT	CASRGQVEAFF
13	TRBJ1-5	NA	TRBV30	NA	TGTGCCTGGGAGGCGGGCGCGGGTCAGCCCCAGCATTTT	CAWEAGAGQPQHF
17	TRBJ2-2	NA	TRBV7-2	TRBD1	TGTGCCAGCAGCCGGACAGGGGGCGCGGGTGGCACCGGGGAGCTGTTTTTT	CASSRTGGAGGTGELFF
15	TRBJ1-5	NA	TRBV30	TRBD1	TGTGCCTGGAGTTTGATGGGACAGGGGGTTCAGCCCCAGCATTTT	CAWSLMGQGVQPQHF
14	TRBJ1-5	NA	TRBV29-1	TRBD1	TGCAGCGCCCGGGACAGGGGAACCAATCAGCCCCAGCATTTT	CSARDRGTNQPQHF
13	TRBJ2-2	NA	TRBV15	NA	TGTGTCACCGCTGCGAGGAACACCGGGGAGCTGTTTTTT	CVTAARNTGELFF
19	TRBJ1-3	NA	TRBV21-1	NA	TGTGCCAGCAGCAACGGTGGGACAGGGGCCACAAAGGGTGGAAACACCATATATTTT	CASSNGGTGATKGGNTIYF
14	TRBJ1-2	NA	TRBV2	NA	TGTGCCAGCACCGGGACGGGAGGGCCTAGTGGCTACACCTTC	CASTGTGGPSGYTF